The 13 T cell receptor beta chains listed next were all sequenced from one sample in a study of blood T cells in healthy people across ages. A second PCR, run for about 7 to 11 cycles, used a sample-barcoded 5' primer plus a J-beta primer mix. TCRdb ran MiXCR on the 5' RACE reads and lists one entry per CDR3 protein. This sample has under 750,000 distinct CDR3 sequences, with less than 60% found just once. Sequencing used blood. Source of these receptors: an elderly man in good health.

This clonotype was counted only a few times. Written as DNA, the CDR3 is TGCAGTGCTAGCACCCGGGACGGGACGAACACTGAAGCTTTCTTT. It is translated as CSASTRDGTNTEAFF. The chain recombines TRBV20-1 with TRBJ1-1; D is possibly TRBD1 (5 bases). CDR1 and CDR2 (germline): DFQATT, SNEGSKA (reference sequence). The CDR3 runs to 15 residues. Trimming took 3 bases from V and 1 from J, leaving 15 bases between them.

Notes on this clonotype: A much larger clonotype is one base distant, so this may be a read error. The chain recombines TRBV6-6 with TRBJ2-2; 7 bases align to TRBD1. The germline CDR1 and CDR2 sequences are MNHNY and SVGAGI (reference sequence). V lost 0 bases and J lost 4; bases outside the gene matches: 5. This CDR3 comprises 16 residues. The CDR3 nucleotides read TGTGCCAGCAGTTACTCGAGCAGGGGGAGCACCGGGGAGCTGTTTTTT. It translates to CASSYSSRGSTGELFF.

The rearrangement joins TRBV7-9 to TRBJ2-6; D gene unclear. CDR1 is SEHNR, CDR2 FQNEAQ, per germline (reference sequence). V shed 1 base and J shed 8 bases, with 12 bases lying between them. The CDR3 spans 15 residues. CDR3 in amino acids: CASSLDGQKTNVLTF. The CDR3 DNA reads as TGTGCCAGCAGCTTAGACGGCCAGAAGACCAACGTCCTGACTTTC.

This chain joins TRBV20-1 and TRBJ2-1; tentative D call: TRBD2 (6 bases). The CDR3 covers 12 residues. Per germline, CDR1 DFQATT and CDR2 SNEGSKA (reference sequence). The V end was cut by 6 bases, the J end by 6 bases, with 12 bases between. In nucleotides, the CDR3 is TGCAGTGCCTCCGGGACTCGCAATGAGCAGTTCTTC. Its protein product is CSASGTRNEQFF.

CDR3 in amino acids: CASSLAAVYGYTF. The DNA of the CDR3 is TGCGCCAGCAGCTTGGCGGCAGTCTATGGCTACACCTTC. This rearrangement joins TRBV5-1 to TRBJ1-2; unclear D gene. The CDR3 loop spans 13 amino acids. From germline, CDR1 is SGHRS and CDR2 YFSETQ. Trimming pared 0 bases from V and 4 bases from J, leaving 7 bases between.

This rearrangement joins TRBV3-1 to TRBJ1-2; D gene uncertain. From germline, CDR1 is LGHDT and CDR2 YNNKEL (reference sequence). This CDR3 has 12 residues. Deletions cut 3 bases from V and 8 bases from J, with 10 bases between. CDR3 amino acids: CASSQATQGYTF. CDR3 nucleotide sequence: TGTGCCAGCAGCCAGGCGACCCAAGGCTACACCTTC.

This rearrangement joins TRBV29-1 to TRBJ2-2; 8 bases fit TRBD1. The CDR3 runs 15 residues. The germline V gene has CDR1 SQVTM and CDR2 ANQGSEA. V lost 6 bases, J lost 5 bases, and 11 bases stayed unmatched. The CDR3 DNA reads as TGCAGCGTGGAGAATACAGGGGGTGCTACCGGGGAGCTGTTTTTT. Translated, it gives CSVENTGGATGELFF.

This rearrangement joins TRBV25-1 to TRBJ1-2, with D perhaps TRBD1 (6 bases). The CDR3 has 13 amino acids. The V gene lost 4 bases and the J gene lost 6 bases, with 12 bases spanning the gap. The germline gives CDR1 MGHDK, CDR2 SYGVNS. The CDR3 region is CASSAGTPNGYTF. The CDR3, as DNA: TGTGCCAGCAGTGCAGGGACACCTAATGGCTACACCTTC.

This clonotype was found many times. This chain connects TRBV29-1 to TRBJ2-5; D gene unclear. Germline CDR1 reads SQVTM; CDR2 reads ANQGSEA. The CDR3 is 13 amino acids. V was shortened by 1 base and J by 0 bases, with 6 bases between the two germline ends. CDR3 residues: CSVEVGYQETQYF. The CDR3 DNA is TGCAGCGTTGAAGTGGGATACCAAGAGACCCAGTACTTC.

This chain connects TRBV3-1 to TRBJ1-1; D is undetermined. Trimming left V 1 base short and J 3 bases short, with 9 bases between. This CDR3 is 14 amino acids long. Germline CDR1 reads LGHDT; CDR2 reads YNNKEL (reference sequence). CDR3: CASSQGGLYTEAFF. CDR3 bases: TGTGCCAGCAGCCAAGGAGGCCTTTACACTGAAGCTTTCTTT.

This clonotype was seen a few times. This chain uses TRBV9 with TRBJ2-2; the D gene is possibly TRBD2 (5 bases). The CDR3 sequence is 14 residues long. Trimming took 0 bases from V and 4 from J, leaving 7 bases between them. Germline values: CDR1 SGDLS, CDR2 YYNGEE. Here the CDR3 reads CASSVAGSTGELFF. CDR3 DNA: TGTGCCAGCAGCGTAGCGGGGTCCACCGGGGAGCTGTTTTTT.

This clonotype was picked up many times. V usage is TRBV9 and J usage is TRBJ2-1; weak D call: TRBD2 (5 bases). Germline CDR1 and CDR2: SGDLS and YYNGEE. The CDR3 totals 16 residues. Trimming removed 4 bases at V and 4 bases at J, with 18 bases between. CDR3 sequence: CASSLGLAFGYNEQFF. The CDR3 DNA is TGTGCCAGCAGCCTAGGACTGGCCTTCGGGTACAATGAGCAGTTCTTC. Based on the CDR3 plus reference TRBV9 and TRBJ2-1, the full variable domain is DSGVTQTPKHLITATGQRVTLRCSPRSGDLSVYWYQQSLDQGLQFLIQYYNGEERAKGNILERFSAQQFPDLHSELNLSSLELGDSALYFCASSLGLAFGYNEQFFGPGTRLTVL.

The sample holds a few counts of this clonotype. The V call is TRBV6-2 or TRBV6-3, the J call TRBJ2-4; D might be TRBD2 (6 bases). Germline CDR1 reads MNHEY; CDR2 reads SVGEGT. Trimming cost V 2 bases and J 5 bases, with 13 bases left between them. The CDR3 is 15 residues long. In DNA, the CDR3 is TGTGCCAGCAGTTACGGTTTCAGGAGGGAAAACATTCAGTACTTC. Translating it yields CASSYGFRRENIQYF.